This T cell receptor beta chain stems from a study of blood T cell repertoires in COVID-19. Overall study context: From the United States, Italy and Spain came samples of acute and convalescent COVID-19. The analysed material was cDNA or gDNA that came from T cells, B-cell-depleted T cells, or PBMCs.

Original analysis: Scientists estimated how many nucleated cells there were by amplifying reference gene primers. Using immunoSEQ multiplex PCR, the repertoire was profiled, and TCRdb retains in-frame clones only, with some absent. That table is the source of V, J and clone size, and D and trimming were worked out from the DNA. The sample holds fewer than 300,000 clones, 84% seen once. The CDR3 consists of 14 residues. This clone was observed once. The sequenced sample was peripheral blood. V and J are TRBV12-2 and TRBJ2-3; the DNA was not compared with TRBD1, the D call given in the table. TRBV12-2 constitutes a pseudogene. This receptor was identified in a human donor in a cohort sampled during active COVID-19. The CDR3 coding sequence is TGTGCAAGTCGCTCTCGGACAGGGATAGATACGCAGTATTTT. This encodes CASRSRTGIDTQYF.